Below are 18 T cell receptor beta chains sequenced from a single sample in a study of blood T cell repertoires in COVID-19. Data came from immunoSEQ multiplex PCR; TCRdb stores just in-frame clones and leaves some out. Of 98,000 or so clones detected, roughly 86% appear once; the ten largest clones hold under 15%. Sequencing was performed on peripheral blood. The receptor set was obtained from a woman aged 60-70 years in a cohort sampled during active or convalescent COVID-19.

CDR3 amino acids: CASSLVAGGYNEQFF. As DNA, the CDR3 is TGTGCCAGCAGTTTGGTAGCGGGTGGGTACAATGAGCAGTTCTTC. This chain joins TRBV27 and TRBJ2-1; TRBD2 matches 7 bases. V was pared by 3 bases and J by 4 bases, with 6 bases of the junction left unmatched. This CDR3 has 15 amino acids. Germline V gene sequence: CDR1 MNHEY, CDR2 SMNVEV (reference sequence).

This chain links TRBV7-8 with TRBJ1-5; TRBD1 agrees at 9 bases. CDR1 is SGHVS, CDR2 FQNEAQ, per germline. CDR3 size: 13 residues. V was pared by 5 bases and J by 6 bases, with 2 bases of the junction left unmatched. CDR3 residues: CASSVDRGQPQHF. In nucleotides, the CDR3 is TGTGCCAGCAGCGTGGACAGGGGTCAGCCCCAGCATTTT.

The chain joins TRBV3-1 (or the pseudogene TRBV3-2) to TRBJ1-1; unclear D gene. This CDR3 region has 15 residues. V was clipped by 4 bases and J by 1 base, with 13 bases between them. CDR1 is LGHDT and CDR2 is YNNKEL in the germline V gene (reference sequence). The CDR3 loop reads CASSPDSTRNTEAFF. In nucleotides, the CDR3 is TGTGCCAGCAGCCCAGATTCGACACGGAACACTGAAGCTTTCTTT.

The chain employs TRBV10-1 and TRBJ2-3, with D possibly TRBD2 on 6 matching bases. V gave up 6 bases and J gave up 1 base, with 20 bases separating them. The CDR3 sequence is 17 residues long. Germline V gives CDR1 WNHNN, CDR2 SYGVQD (reference sequence). The CDR3 region has the DNA TGCGCCAGCAGGGGCGGGGCGAGAGTTTTAGGCACAGATACGCAGTATTTT. It codes for CASRGGARVLGTDTQYF.

The V gene is TRBV18, the J gene TRBJ1-5; the D gene is possibly TRBD1 (5 bases). The CDR3 consists of 17 residues. Trimming removed 3 bases at V and 1 base at J, with 16 bases between. Germline-derived CDR1 and CDR2 are KGHSH and LQKENI. The CDR3 DNA is TGTGCCAGCTCACCTTCCCAGGGAACGAAGAGCAATCAGCCCCAGCATTTT. It specifies CASSPSQGTKSNQPQHF.

CDR3 DNA sequence: TGTGCCAGCAGCCAACGGGACAGGGTAGGTGGCTACACCTTC. It codes for CASSQRDRVGGYTF. The chain recombines TRBV3-1 (or the pseudogene TRBV3-2) with TRBJ1-2; 9 nucleotides align to TRBD1. The CDR3 loop spans 14 amino acids. V gave up 2 bases and J gave up 7 bases; unmatched junction bases: 5. Germline V CDR1 and CDR2: LGHDT, YNNKEL (reference sequence).

The rearrangement uses TRBV7-9 and TRBJ2-7; 11 bases line up with TRBD1. V trimming: 3 bases; J trimming: 2 bases; junction bases outside the gene matches: 6. The germline V gene encodes CDR1 SEHNR and CDR2 FQNEAQ (reference sequence). The CDR3 runs to 16 residues. CDR3 nucleotide sequence: TGTGCCAGCAGCTTGGACCGGGGACAGGGGGCCTACGAGCAGTACTTC. Encoded protein: CASSLDRGQGAYEQYF. The full variable domain, with the rest looked up from reference TRBV7-9 and TRBJ2-7, is DTGVSQNPRHKITKRGQNVTFRCDPISEHNRLYWYRQTLGQGPEFLTYFQNEAQLEKSRLLSDRFSAERPKGSFSTLEIQRTEQGDSAMYLCASSLDRGQGAYEQYFGPGTRLTVT.

V gene TRBV6-6 combines with J gene TRBJ2-1, with TRBD1 matching 8 bases. CDR1 and CDR2 from the germline V gene are MNHNY and SVGAGI (reference sequence). The ends lost 6 bases at V and 0 bases at J; junction bases unmatched: 7. The CDR3 sequence is 16 residues long. CDR3 in DNA: TGTGCCAGCAGCCAAAGGACAGGGAGCTCCTACAATGAGCAGTTCTTC. Translated: CASSQRTGSSYNEQFF.

The genes are TRBV3-1 (or the pseudogene TRBV3-2) and TRBJ1-2; D not certain. The CDR3 has 12 amino acids. V lost 1 base, J lost 8 bases, and 8 bases lay in between. Per the germline V gene, CDR1 is LGHDT and CDR2 is YNNKEL (reference sequence). The CDR3 loop is CASSQGVSGYTF. The DNA of the CDR3 is TGTGCCAGCAGCCAAGGAGTGAGCGGCTACACCTTC.

The chain joins TRBV3-1 (or the pseudogene TRBV3-2) to TRBJ1-1; a possible D gene is TRBD1 (6 bases). Germline CDR1 LGHDT, CDR2 YNNKEL (reference sequence). The V end was cut by 1 base, the J end by 5 bases, with 17 bases between. The CDR3 is made up of 16 amino acids. This CDR3 reads CASSQAGQGRRTEAFF. The CDR3 DNA reads TGTGCCAGCAGCCAAGCCGGGCAGGGGCGCCGGACTGAAGCTTTCTTT.

The J gene is TRBJ2-1, the V gene TRBV6-5; D uncertain. V was pared by 4 bases and J by 10 bases, with 11 bases between. This CDR3 contains 12 residues. Per the germline V gene, CDR1 is MNHEY and CDR2 is SVGAGI. This CDR3 is CASSSPLREQFF. CDR3 coding DNA: TGTGCCAGCAGTTCCCCCCTCAGGGAGCAGTTCTTC.

This rearrangement joins TRBV5-1 to TRBJ1-1; 9 bases fit TRBD1. Looked up from germline, CDR1 is SGHRS and CDR2 is YFSETQ. The CDR3 consists of 15 residues. Trimming removed 3 bases from V and 1 base from J; junction bases left unmatched: 4. The CDR3 DNA sequence: TGCGCCAGCAGCTGGGGACAGGGAACGAACACTGAAGCTTTCTTT. Translated: CASSWGQGTNTEAFF.

The gene calls are TRBV12-5 and TRBJ2-7; 9 bases line up with TRBD1. Germline values: CDR1 LGHNT, CDR2 FRNRAP. This CDR3 is built from 18 residues. Trimming cost V 0 bases and J 3 bases; bases outside gene matches: 12. CDR3 in amino acids: CASGLVLSRRDRVYEQYF. The CDR3 region has the DNA TGTGCTAGTGGTTTGGTACTAAGCCGCCGGGACAGGGTCTACGAGCAGTACTTC.

The chain employs TRBV30 and TRBJ2-1; 12 positions agree with TRBD2. Germline CDR1 reads GTSNPN; CDR2 reads SVGIG (reference sequence). The CDR3 is made up of 13 amino acids. The V and J ends lost 6 bases and 9 bases, in that order; junction bases with no gene match: 6. CDR3 region: CACLVLAGGEQFF. The CDR3 nucleotides are TGTGCCTGCTTGGTACTAGCGGGGGGTGAGCAGTTCTTC.

The rearrangement joins TRBV3-1 (or the pseudogene TRBV3-2) to TRBJ1-6; unclear D gene. Germline CDR1 reads LGHDT; CDR2 reads YNNKEL (reference sequence). Trimming took 4 bases from V and 7 from J, leaving 11 bases between them. The CDR3 is made up of 14 amino acids. As DNA, the CDR3 is TGTGCCAGCAGCCCCTTGACTGACAATTCACCCCTCCACTTT. This codes for CASSPLTDNSPLHF.

J is TRBJ2-7 and V is TRBV1; the tabulated D call, TRBD1, remains unverified against the DNA. TRBV1 is termed a pseudogene. The CDR3 has 15 amino acids. In nucleotides, the CDR3 is TGCACCAGCAGCCAAGGACAGGGGGCAGGTGGCGAGCAGTACTTC. Its protein is CTSSQGQGAGGEQYF.

V gene TRBV19 combines with J gene TRBJ2-7; D is perhaps TRBD2 (5 bases). The V end lost 0 bases, the J end lost 2 bases, and 14 bases lay between the germline ends. CDR3 length: 16 residues. Looked up from germline, CDR1 is LNHDA and CDR2 is SQIVND (reference sequence). This CDR3 reads CASSIDLSGGTYEQYF. The CDR3 coding sequence is TGTGCCAGTAGTATAGATTTGAGCGGAGGAACCTACGAGCAGTACTTC.

This clone was seen just once. The rearrangement uses TRBV6-4 and TRBJ2-2, with no clear D. CDR1 and CDR2 (germline): MRHNA, SNTAGT. CDR3 length: 14 amino acids. Between the trimmed V and J ends, which lost 3 bases and 1 base, there was a span of 6 bases. Written as DNA, the CDR3 is TGTGCCAGCAGTGATGAGGTGAACACCGGGGAGCTGTTTTTT. The encoded protein is CASSDEVNTGELFF.